This T cell receptor (beta chain) was recovered during a study of blood T cell repertoires in COVID-19. Study in general: Spain, Italy and the United States supplied samples that represented acute and convalescent COVID-19. From T cells, B-cell-depleted T cells, or PBMCs came the material, which was cDNA or gDNA.

Original methodology: By means of reference gene primer amplification, nucleated cell counts were estimated. Clones were read by immunoSEQ multiplex PCR, and TCRdb kept only the in-frame ones, dropping some. V, J and clone size were drawn from that table, and D and trimming were deduced from the DNA. Here the sample spans 200,000 to 300,000 clones, approximately 86% being singletons. The germline V and J ends were trimmed by 5 bases and 7 bases, with 20 bases remaining between them. There are 15 residues in the CDR3. Germline V gives CDR1 MGHDK, CDR2 SYGVNS. This receptor was identified in a woman aged 55-69 years who had recovered from COVID-19. The J gene is TRBJ1-2, the V gene TRBV25-1; no reliable D call. Sequencing input: peripheral blood. CDR3 in amino acids: CASSPHRGGARGYTF. DNA for the CDR3: TGTGCCAGCAGTCCCCACCGTGGAGGCGCACGTGGCTACACCTTC.